This record concerns one TCR beta chain sequence. This entry is derived from a study of cytomegalovirus exposure and HLA in healthy donors. This CDR3 spans 14 amino acids. CDR1 is MGHDK, CDR2 SYGVNS, per germline. V lost 3 bases, J lost 4 bases, and 4 bases stayed unmatched. The primer mix had 60 Vbeta and 13 Jbeta primers. The repertoire was sequenced with immunoSEQ multiplex PCR; TCRdb's copy has only in-frame clones and lacks some. The repertoire holds about 130,000 clones, with 78% as singletons. Material for sequencing was PBMCs. The V gene is TRBV25-1, the J gene TRBJ1-1; 8 bases map to TRBD1. The TCR originated in a man in his thirties or forties in good health and CMV-seropositive. The CDR3 DNA reads as TGTGCCAGCAGTGAGACAGGGGCGGGCACTGAAGCTTTCTTT. This codes for CASSETGAGTEAFF.